The rows below give T cell receptor beta chains drawn from one sample of a study of blood T cell repertoires in COVID-19. Generated by immunoSEQ multiplex PCR, the TCRdb table keeps only in-frame clones and is missing some. The table records 240,000 or so clones, more than 75% of them present only once. The sample was PBMCs or T cells enriched from blood (not recorded which). All receptors come from a woman in her forties with acute COVID-19. The conserved cysteine and the conserved F or W are not part of the CDR3 here.

TRBV5-1	ASSLTTRSEQY
TRBV29-1	SVVGLAGSYEQY
TRBV6-5	ATLRGREAF
TRBV19	ASSMKRDYSNQPQH
TRBV28	ASSDSGGETYEQY
TRBV24-1	ATSDLLPGELF
TRBV9	ASSATGTDNSPLH
TRBV18	ASSPEQLVETQY
TRBV3-1/TRBV3-2	ASSDLSSGSYNEQF
TRBV7-9	ASSLSANRDYGYT
TRBV13	ASSFEYEQF
TRBV7-9	ASSLAGPGVETQY
TRBV27	ASRTGINSPLH
TRBV9	ASSDTGGANTEAF
TRBV5-1	ASSRGQTTTGELF
TRBV19	ASSTGHSNTGELF
TRBV19	ASSISVAVHRTEAF
TRBV28	ASTPVGGSFDTGELF
TRBV5-8	ASSPEGQGALWYEQY
TRBV19	ASSSPRDEQF
TRBV29-1	SVEGLADPWGEQF
TRBV6-1	ASSELSSTDTQY
TRBV4-2	ASRGTVDSGANVLT
TRBV10-2	ATSTSGEGDTQY
TRBV19	ASSLGQADTQY
TRBV27	ASSFPQAGGGFNEQF
TRBV5-6	ASSLDRGGLQETQY
TRBV7-2	ASSNGQFFVQPQH
TRBV4-2	ASSDRQGFPETQY
TRBV27	ASSYTRTGTGSYEQY
TRBV3-1/TRBV3-2	ASGRNEQF
TRBV30	AWSLTGGNEQF
TRBV4-1	ASSPKTTGVGTEAF
TRBV29-1	SVVVGNEQY
TRBV24-1	ATSAETGVTDTQY
TRBV25-1	ASSHRDRDYGYT
TRBV5-1	ASSLEGVDTQY
TRBV6-5	ASRQDRAGSYEQY
TRBV13	ASSLGSRGSYEQY
TRBV3-1/TRBV3-2	ASRERLAGISGANVLT
TRBV11-3	ASSAADRTNTEAF
TRBV2	ASSLGQGARNEQF
TRBV27	ASWGTGDYYNEQF
TRBV5-1	ASSIAGDEGIQY
TRBV5-1	ASSLGSSGSPPY